This paragraph covers one T cell receptor (beta chain) sequence. Antigen specificity is unknown. Trimming left V 8 bases short and J 5 bases short, with 12 bases between. This CDR3 is 12 amino acids long. Germline values: CDR1 MNHNY, CDR2 SVGAGI (reference sequence). The record originates from a study of breast tumors, draining lymph nodes, adjacent tissues. Study-wide points: Tumor repertoires ranked between lymph nodes and nontumor tissue in diversity, with V and J gene preferences. That most tumor T cells come from lymph nodes remained unproven. Data fit most tumor T cells coming from lymph node, expanding in tumor.

TCRdb fed the multiplex PCR reads into MiXCR, producing one record per CDR3 protein. Among about 12,000 distinct CDR3 sequences listed, approximately 35% were seen once. Sequencing was performed on breast tumor tissue. The source of this sequence is a female donor with breast cancer. Some clones in this sample may be carry-over from other donors' samples. V gene TRBV6-6 combines with J gene TRBJ1-2, with D tentatively TRBD1 (6 bases). CDR3 bases: TGTGCCAGCGGGGGGCTCTTTTATGGCTACACCTTC. Translation: CASGGLFYGYTF.